This T cell receptor (beta chain) was sequenced for a study of control samples from healthy donors and cancer patients. The data were produced by immunoSEQ multiplex PCR, yet TCRdb's version contains in-frame clones alone and is incomplete. The top ten clones hold roughly 0.92% of a sample with 85,000 to 95,000 clones, approximately 90% of them seen once. This CDR3 has 14 residues. Germline loops: CDR1 SNHLY, CDR2 FYNNEI. Trimming removed 6 bases at V and 7 bases at J, with 13 bases between. Material: blood. This sequence joins TRBV2 and TRBJ1-6; a weak D match, TRBD1 (6 bases). The TCR sequence derives from a woman in her twenties or thirties in good health. This CDR3 reads CASRLQGRNSPLHF. The CDR3 DNA reads TGTGCCAGCAGGTTACAGGGACGCAATTCACCCCTCCACTTT.